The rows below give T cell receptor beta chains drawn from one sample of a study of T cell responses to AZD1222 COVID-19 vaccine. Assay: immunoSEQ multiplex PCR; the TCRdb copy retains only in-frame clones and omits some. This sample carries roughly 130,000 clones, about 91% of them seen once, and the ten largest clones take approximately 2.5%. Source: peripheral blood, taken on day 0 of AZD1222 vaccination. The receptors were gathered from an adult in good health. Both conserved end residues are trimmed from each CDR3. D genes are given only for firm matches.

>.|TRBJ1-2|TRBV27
ASSSGTNGYT
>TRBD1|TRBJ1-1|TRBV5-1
ASSLEQGMNTEAF
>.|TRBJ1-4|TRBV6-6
ASSLTGATTNEKLF
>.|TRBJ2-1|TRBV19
ASSIGPGEQF
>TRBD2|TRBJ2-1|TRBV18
ASSPSIPRTSGTRMRYNEQF
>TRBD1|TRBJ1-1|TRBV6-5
ASSSGTGRAPEAF
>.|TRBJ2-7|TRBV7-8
ASSAAASSYEQY
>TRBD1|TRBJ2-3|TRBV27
ASSSGGWDTQY
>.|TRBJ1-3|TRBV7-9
ASSLTGSIY
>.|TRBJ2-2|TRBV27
ASSFRGAGELF
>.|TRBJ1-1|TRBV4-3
ASSPSVTAMNTEAF
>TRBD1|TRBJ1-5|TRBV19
ASSDRERSNQPQH
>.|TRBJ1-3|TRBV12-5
ASSGDGNTIY
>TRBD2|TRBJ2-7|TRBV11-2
ASSSSGGAPYEQY
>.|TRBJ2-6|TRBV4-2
ASSQDREGQDSGANVLT
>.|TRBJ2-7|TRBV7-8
ASSSPGAEQY
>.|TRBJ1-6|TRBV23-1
ASSPFWGRRGYNSPLH
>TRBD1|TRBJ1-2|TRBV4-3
ASSQDPGTGDHYT
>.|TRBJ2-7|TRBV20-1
SASGDYPYEQY
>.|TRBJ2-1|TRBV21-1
ALRGGRDPYNEQF
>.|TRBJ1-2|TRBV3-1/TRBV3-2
ASAGGLGYGYT
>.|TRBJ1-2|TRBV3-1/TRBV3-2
ASSQEEGLYGYT
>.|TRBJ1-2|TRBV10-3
AIRAYGYT
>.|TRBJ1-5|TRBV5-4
ASSFKTASGSSNQPQH
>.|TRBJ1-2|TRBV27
ASSPRRPYGYT
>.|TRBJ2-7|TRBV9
ASSVGRSTYEQY
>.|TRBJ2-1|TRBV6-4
ASIKGTTGRPYNEQF
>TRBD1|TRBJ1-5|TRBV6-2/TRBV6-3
ASSATGVGNQPQH
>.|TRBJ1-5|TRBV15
ATGTGSSVIVNQPQH
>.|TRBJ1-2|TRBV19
ASSIGQVPNYGYT
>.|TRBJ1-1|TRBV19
ASSTLGENTEAF
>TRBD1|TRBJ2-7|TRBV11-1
ASSRPPGQAFYEQY
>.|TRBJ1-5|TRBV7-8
ASSLSPSRQPQH